The TCR beta chain under discussion was sequenced for a study of blood T cell repertoires in COVID-19. Background on the study: Sample material is recorded as cDNA or gDNA derived from T cells, B-cell-depleted T cells, or PBMCs.

Original methodology: How many nucleated cells were present was estimated from reference gene primer amplification. Measured with immunoSEQ multiplex PCR; TCRdb has only the in-frame clones, and not every one. That table gives V, J and clone size, and the DNA gave D and trimming. The table shows some 110,000 clones, with roughly 72% occurring only once. V dropped 7 bases and J dropped 0 bases, with 16 bases sitting between them. This CDR3 has 15 amino acids. In germline, CDR1 is SGHTA, CDR2 FQGNSA. V and J are TRBV7-2 and TRBJ2-7; D gene ambiguous. The source of this sequence is an elderly man with COVID-19, enrolled during active disease. The sequencing input was peripheral blood. For the CDR3, the DNA is TGTGCCAGCACCCCTTCTTCGGGTGACTCCTACGAGCAGTACTTC. Translated: CASTPSSGDSYEQYF.